A selection of T cell receptor beta chains follows, all from one sample in a study of T-cell memory formation after mild COVID-19. MiXCR, run by TCRdb on the 5' RACE reads, gives a single entry per CDR3 protein. The table lists 140,000 to 150,000 distinct CDR3 sequences, about a fifth of them singletons. Sequenced material: PBMCs or a T cell subset sorted from them (not recorded which). These receptors came from an adult woman who had mild COVID-19 (a few samples of this study predate the infection). Cell type and time point are not known. The CDR3 runs from the conserved cysteine through the conserved F or W. The D gene is left open where the match is weak. Size tells how often a clone was seen (once, few, many) or the class of an expanded clone, and some rows leave it out.

D,J,V,size,CDR3,DNA
NA,TRBJ2-3,TRBV5-1,few,CASSLSTLSTDTQYF,TGCGCCAGCAGCTTGAGCACATTGAGCACAGATACGCAGTATTTT
TRBD1,TRBJ2-2,TRBV18,NA,CASSRGQGNTGELFF,TGTGCCAGCTCACGTGGACAGGGAAACACCGGGGAGCTGTTTTTT
NA,TRBJ2-1,TRBV14,NA,CASNYNEQFF,TGTGCCAGCAACTACAATGAGCAGTTCTTC
NA,TRBJ2-1,TRBV6-5,NA,CASSYSWSSANSYNEQFF,TGTGCCAGCAGTTACTCGTGGTCTAGCGCCAACTCCTACAATGAGCAGTTCTTC
TRBD2,TRBJ2-1,TRBV28,NA,CASRTGTSGILSYNEQFF,TGTGCCAGCAGGACCGGGACTAGCGGGATACTTTCCTACAATGAGCAGTTCTTC
TRBD2,TRBJ2-3,TRBV4-1,NA,CASSPGALTSGSTDTQYF,TGCGCCAGCAGCCCTGGGGCCCTCACTAGCGGGTCCACAGATACGCAGTATTTT
TRBD1,TRBJ1-1,TRBV5-1,NA,CASRLGQNNTEAFF,TGCGCCAGCAGGCTGGGACAGAATAACACTGAAGCTTTCTTT
NA,TRBJ2-3,TRBV29-1,NA,CSVERLGGTDTQYF,TGCAGCGTTGAGAGGCTGGGTGGCACAGATACGCAGTATTTT
NA,TRBJ2-1,TRBV18,NA,CASSPSHGGLSSYNEQFF,TGTGCCAGCTCTCCGTCCCACGGGGGCCTAAGCTCCTACAATGAGCAGTTCTTC
NA,TRBJ2-1,TRBV12-3/TRBV12-4,NA,CASSTRVGAGGRSYNEQFF,TGTGCCAGCAGTACCCGCGTGGGGGCGGGTGGCCGCTCCTACAATGAGCAGTTCTTC
NA,TRBJ2-5,TRBV6-2/TRBV6-3,many,CASSRIHQETQYF,TGTGCCAGCAGTAGGATTCACCAAGAGACCCAGTACTTC
NA,TRBJ2-3,TRBV5-1,NA,CASSLEVGADTQYF,TGCGCCAGCAGCTTGGAGGTTGGGGCAGATACGCAGTATTTT
NA,TRBJ2-1,TRBV23-1,NA,CASSPPGASSYNEQFF,TGCGCCAGCAGTCCCCCAGGGGCTAGCTCCTACAATGAGCAGTTCTTC
NA,TRBJ2-1,TRBV3-1,few,CASSQVGSGEQFF,TGTGCCAGCAGCCAAGTGGGTTCGGGTGAGCAGTTCTTC
NA,TRBJ1-2,TRBV20-1,few,CSASQGMGTYGYTF,TGCAGTGCTAGTCAGGGGATGGGGACTTATGGCTACACCTTC
NA,TRBJ1-2,TRBV5-1,many,CASSPQVNYGYTF,TGCGCCAGCAGCCCACAGGTTAACTATGGCTACACCTTC
NA,TRBJ1-1,TRBV6-1,NA,CASSKTASNTEAFF,TGTGCCAGCAGCAAGACAGCCTCGAACACTGAAGCTTTCTTT
NA,TRBJ2-5,TRBV5-1,NA,CASSFAGVQETQYF,TGCGCCAGCAGCTTTGCCGGGGTCCAAGAGACCCAGTACTTC
NA,TRBJ1-5,TRBV3-1,NA,CASSGGSPNQPQHF,TGTGCCAGCTCCGGGGGTTCCCCAAATCAGCCCCAGCATTTT
TRBD1,TRBJ2-3,TRBV3-1,few,CASSPNGQGQGDTQYF,TGTGCCAGCAGCCCGAACGGACAGGGGCAGGGAGATACGCAGTATTTT
TRBD1,TRBJ2-1,TRBV7-9,few,CASSPRGLDYNEQFF,TGTGCCAGCAGCCCAAGGGGGCTAGATTACAATGAGCAGTTCTTC
TRBD1,TRBJ1-6,TRBV6-5,few,CASNQDRGNNSPLHF,TGTGCCAGCAACCAGGACAGGGGAAATAATTCACCCCTCCACTTT
TRBD1,TRBJ2-3,TRBV12-3/TRBV12-4,NA,CASSPPFRGMTKTDTQYF,TGTGCCAGCAGTCCGCCGTTCAGGGGGATGACGAAGACAGATACGCAGTATTTT
NA,TRBJ1-5,TRBV20-1,few,CSARVMGTYSNQPQHF,TGCAGTGCTAGAGTGATGGGGACTTATAGCAATCAGCCCCAGCATTTT